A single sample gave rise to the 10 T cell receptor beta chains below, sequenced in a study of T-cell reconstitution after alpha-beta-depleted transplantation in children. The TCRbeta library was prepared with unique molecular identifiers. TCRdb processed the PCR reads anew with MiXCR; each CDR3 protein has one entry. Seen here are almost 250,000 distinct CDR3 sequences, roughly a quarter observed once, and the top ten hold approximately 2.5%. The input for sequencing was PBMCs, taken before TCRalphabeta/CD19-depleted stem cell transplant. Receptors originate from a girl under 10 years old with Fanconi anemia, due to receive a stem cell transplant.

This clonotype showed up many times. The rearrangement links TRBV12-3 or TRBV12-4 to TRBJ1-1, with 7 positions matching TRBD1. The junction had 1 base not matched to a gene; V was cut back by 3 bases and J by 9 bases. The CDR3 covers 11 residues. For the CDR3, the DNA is TGTGCCAGCAGTTTGGGACAGAAAGCTTTCTTT. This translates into CASSLGQKAFF.

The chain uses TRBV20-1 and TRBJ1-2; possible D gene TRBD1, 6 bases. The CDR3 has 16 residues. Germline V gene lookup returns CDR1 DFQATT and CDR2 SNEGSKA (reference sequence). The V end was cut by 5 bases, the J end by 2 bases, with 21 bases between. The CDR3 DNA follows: TGCAGTGCTCCCCTCCGGGGGACAATCCTCAACTATGGCTACACCTTC. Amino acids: CSAPLRGTILNYGYTF.

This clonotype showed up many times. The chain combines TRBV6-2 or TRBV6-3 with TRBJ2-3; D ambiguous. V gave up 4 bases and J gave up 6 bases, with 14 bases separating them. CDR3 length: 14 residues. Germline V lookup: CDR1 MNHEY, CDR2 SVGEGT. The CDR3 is CASSSRSGADTQYF. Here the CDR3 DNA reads TGTGCCAGCAGTTCCCGCTCAGGAGCTGATACGCAGTATTTT.

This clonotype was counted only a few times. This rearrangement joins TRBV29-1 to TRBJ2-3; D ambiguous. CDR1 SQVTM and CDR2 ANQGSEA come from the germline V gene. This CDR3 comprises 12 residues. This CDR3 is CIVHKKGDTQYF. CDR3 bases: TGCATCGTACACAAGAAGGGAGATACGCAGTATTTT.

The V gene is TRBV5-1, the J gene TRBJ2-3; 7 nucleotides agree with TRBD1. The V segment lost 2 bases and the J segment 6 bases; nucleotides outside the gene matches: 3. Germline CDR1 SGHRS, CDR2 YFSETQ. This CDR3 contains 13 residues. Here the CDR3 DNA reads TGCGCCAGCAGCTTAACAGGGGCTGATACGCAGTATTTT. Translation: CASSLTGADTQYF.

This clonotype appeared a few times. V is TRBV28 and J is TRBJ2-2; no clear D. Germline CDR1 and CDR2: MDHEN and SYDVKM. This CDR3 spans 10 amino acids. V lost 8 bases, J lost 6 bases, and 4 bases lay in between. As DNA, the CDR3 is TGTGCCAGCCGGGCCGGGGAGCTGTTTTTT. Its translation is CASRAGELFF.

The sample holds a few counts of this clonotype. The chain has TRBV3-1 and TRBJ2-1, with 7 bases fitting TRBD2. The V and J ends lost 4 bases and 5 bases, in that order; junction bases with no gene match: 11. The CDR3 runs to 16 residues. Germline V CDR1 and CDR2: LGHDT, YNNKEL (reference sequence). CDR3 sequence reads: CASSRESGMFDNEQFF. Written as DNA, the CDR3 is TGTGCCAGCAGCCGGGAGAGCGGGATGTTTGACAATGAGCAGTTCTTC.

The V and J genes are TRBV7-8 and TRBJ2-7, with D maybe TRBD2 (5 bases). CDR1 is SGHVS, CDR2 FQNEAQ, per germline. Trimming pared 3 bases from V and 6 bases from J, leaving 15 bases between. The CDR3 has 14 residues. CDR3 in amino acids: CASSFGRASIEQYF. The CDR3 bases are TGTGCCAGCAGCTTCGGGCGGGCTTCGATCGAGCAGTACTTC.

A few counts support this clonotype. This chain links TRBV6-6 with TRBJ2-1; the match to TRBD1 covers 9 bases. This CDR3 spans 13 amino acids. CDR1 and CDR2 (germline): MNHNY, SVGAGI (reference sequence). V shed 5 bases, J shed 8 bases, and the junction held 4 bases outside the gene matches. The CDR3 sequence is CASSTGTGYEQFF. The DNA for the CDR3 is TGTGCCAGCAGTACCGGGACAGGGTATGAGCAGTTCTTC.

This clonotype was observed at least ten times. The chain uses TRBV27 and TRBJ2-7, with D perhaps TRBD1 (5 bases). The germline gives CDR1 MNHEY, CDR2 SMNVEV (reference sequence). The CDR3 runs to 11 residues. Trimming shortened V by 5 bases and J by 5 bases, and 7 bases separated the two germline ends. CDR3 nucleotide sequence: TGTGCCAGCAGTGAAGGGGACGAGCAGTACTTC. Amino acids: CASSEGDEQYF.